This T cell receptor beta chain was sequenced during a study of OX40 agonist ivuxolimab in advanced cancers. About the research overall: Among those enrolled, mean age was about 63 years (range about 23 to 85) and roughly 84% were male.

V gave up 5 bases and J gave up 6 bases, with 12 bases separating them. CDR3 length: 13 amino acids. In germline, CDR1 is LNHDA, CDR2 SQIVND (reference sequence). Produced via immunoSEQ multiplex PCR; TCRdb's table is partial and in-frame only. The table has around 100,000 clones, 89% seen once; the top ten hold roughly 0.33%. The rearrangement links TRBV19 to TRBJ2-3; D might be TRBD2 (5 bases). The sample was CD4+ or CD8+ T cells sorted from blood, taken in a trial of the OX40 agonist ivuxolimab. This receptor was identified in an adult with an advanced solid tumor such as melanoma, head and neck, liver or kidney cancer. The CDR3 region is CASSPQRRDTQYF. In DNA form, the CDR3 reads TGTGCCAGTAGTCCCCAACGGAGGGATACGCAGTATTTT.